Listed below are T cell receptor beta chains from one sample, sequenced in a study of cytomegalovirus exposure and HLA in healthy donors. Sequenced by immunoSEQ multiplex PCR; TCRdb stores in-frame clones only, minus some. The sample has 87,000 or so clones, roughly 71% seen once. Source material: PBMCs. These receptors were obtained from a woman in her thirties or forties in good health and CMV-seronegative. CDR3s include the opening cysteine and the closing phenylalanine or tryptophan. Fields, in order: D gene, J gene, V gene, clone size, CDR3 DNA, CDR3 protein. A D gene is named only where the DNA matches it firmly. Not all rows give a size; the values are once, few, many and, for expanded clones, a class.

>NA|TRBJ1-4|TRBV7-2|few
TGTGCCAGCAGCTTGAGAGCCGGGTTTCTTAATGAAAAACTGTTTTTT
CASSLRAGFLNEKLFF
>TRBD1|TRBJ2-6|TRBV9|NA
TGTGCCAGCAGCCCGGGACAGTACTCTGGGGCCAACGTCCTGACTTTC
CASSPGQYSGANVLTF
>TRBD2|TRBJ2-7|TRBV7-2|NA
TGTGCCAGCAGCCCGGCGGGGGAGGAATACGAGCAGTACTTC
CASSPAGEEYEQYF
>TRBD2|TRBJ2-2|TRBV7-3|NA
TGTGCCAGCAGCTTAAGGGCGGGGGTCGGAACCGGGGAGCTGTTTTTT
CASSLRAGVGTGELFF
>NA|TRBJ1-2|TRBV6-5|NA
TGTGCCAGCAGTTACGGCAGGGATTATGGCTACACCTTC
CASSYGRDYGYTF
>NA|TRBJ2-1|TRBV12-2|NA
TGTGCAACCAGCGGGGATGAGCAGTTCTTC
CATSGDEQFF
>TRBD1|TRBJ2-7|TRBV4-3|NA
TGCGCCAGCAGCCAAGGGCGCAGGGGGCGAGTGTACGAGCAGTACTTC
CASSQGRRGRVYEQYF
>TRBD1|TRBJ2-7|TRBV4-1|NA
TGCGCCAGCAGCCAAGAAGTTAGGACAGGGGTCGAGCAGTACTTC
CASSQEVRTGVEQYF
>NA|TRBJ1-2|TRBV7-2|NA
TGTGCCAGCACCGATCCCCTGGACAGTTTCTCCTTC
CASTDPLDSFSF
>NA|TRBJ1-2|TRBV4-1|NA
TGCGCCAGCAGCCAACCCGGGAGGTTCCTCATCTATGGCTACACCTTC
CASSQPGRFLIYGYTF
>NA|TRBJ1-5|TRBV21-1|NA
TGTGCCAGCAGCAATTTGCAGGGGTTTCATCAGCCCCAGCATTTT
CASSNLQGFHQPQHF
>TRBD2|TRBJ2-7|TRBV19|NA
TGTGCCAGTAGTTTTCAGCGGGGGACCTCCTACGAGCAGTACTTC
CASSFQRGTSYEQYF
>TRBD1|TRBJ1-1|TRBV4-1|NA
TGCGCCAGCAGCCAAGCCTACAGGGGTCGCACTGAAGCTTTCTTT
CASSQAYRGRTEAFF
>TRBD1|TRBJ2-1|TRBV7-9|NA
TGTGCCAGCAGCTTAGCCAGACAGGGGGCATACAATGAGCAGTTCTTC
CASSLARQGAYNEQFF
>NA|TRBJ2-2|TRBV18|NA
TGTGCCAGCTCACCCTTCGACAGCACCGGGGAGCTGTTTTTT
CASSPFDSTGELFF
>NA|TRBJ1-2|TRBV5-6|NA
TGTGCCAGCAGCTCAGGGTTTGGCTACACCTTC
CASSSGFGYTF
>NA|TRBJ1-5|TRBV5-1|NA
TGCGCCAGCAGTCTCGGTAGCAATCAGCCCCAGCATTTT
CASSLGSNQPQHF
>TRBD1|TRBJ2-1|TRBV5-4|NA
TGTGCCAGCAGGACCGGGACAGCAAGCAATGAGCAGTTCTTC
CASRTGTASNEQFF
>NA|TRBJ1-5|TRBV19|NA
TGTGCCAGTAGCTGGACGGACAATAGCAATCAGCCCCAGCATTTT
CASSWTDNSNQPQHF
>TRBD1|TRBJ2-7|TRBV7-9|NA
TGTGCCAGCAGCTCCTCCGGGACAGGGGGTTACGAGCAGTACTTC
CASSSSGTGGYEQYF
>TRBD2|TRBJ2-3|TRBV18|NA
TGTGCCAGCTCACTTTCCGGGGGGACCACAGATACGCAGTATTTT
CASSLSGGTTDTQYF
>TRBD1|TRBJ2-2|TRBV30|NA
TGTGCCTGGAGTACAACCGGGACAGGCAATAAGCTGTTTTTT
CAWSTTGTGNKLFF
>NA|TRBJ1-2|TRBV14|NA
TGTGCCAGCAGCCCGGGAATTTATGGCTACACCTTC
CASSPGIYGYTF
>NA|TRBJ2-1|TRBV10-1|NA
TGCGCCAGCAGTGACAGCTCCTACAATGAGCAGTTCTTC
CASSDSSYNEQFF
>NA|TRBJ1-3|TRBV27|NA
TGTGCCAGCAGTTTAACCGGGGTGAACTCTGGAAACACCATATATTTT
CASSLTGVNSGNTIYF
>NA|TRBJ1-5|TRBV29-1|NA
TGCAGCGTTGGGGGAGGGGGGGGGCCCCAGCATTTT
CSVGGGGGPQHF
>NA|TRBJ1-1|TRBV5-8|NA
TGTGCCAGCAGCAGGGGTTTTACTGAAGCTTTCTTT
CASSRGFTEAFF
>NA|TRBJ1-1|TRBV5-6|NA
TGTGCCAGCAGACGGGGGTTCATGAACACTGAAGCTTTCTTT
CASRRGFMNTEAFF
>NA|TRBJ2-7|TRBV5-4|NA
TGTGCCAGCAGCTTGGGGAGCTGGAGCGAGCAGTACTTC
CASSLGSWSEQYF
>NA|TRBJ1-4|TRBV19|NA
TGTGCCACCGCGGACAGAAGCTATGAAAAACTGTTTTTT
CATADRSYEKLFF
>NA|TRBJ1-6|TRBV2|NA
TGTGCCAGCAGCGGGGGATTTAGTAATTCACCCCTCCACTTT
CASSGGFSNSPLHF
>TRBD2|TRBJ2-3|TRBV12-5|NA
TGTGCTAGTGGTTTGGTACGTGGGACTAGCTCCCAGTTTATCACAGATACGCAGTATTTT
CASGLVRGTSSQFITDTQYF
>NA|TRBJ2-1|TRBV4-2|few
TGTGCCAGCAGCCTCACCCCGGGGAATGAGCAGTTCTTC
CASSLTPGNEQFF
>NA|TRBJ2-3|TRBV7-2|few
TGTGCCAGCAGCATCGGTCCCGGTACGCAGTATTTT
CASSIGPGTQYF
>TRBD1|TRBJ2-7|TRBV2|few
TGTGCCACCCTGGACAGGGTGAGCTCCTACGAGCAGTACTTC
CATLDRVSSYEQYF
>NA|TRBJ1-2|TRBV30|NA
TGTGCCTGGAGAACCCTCGGACGGAGACCTGGGGGGTATGGCTACACCTTC
CAWRTLGRRPGGYGYTF
>NA|TRBJ1-1|TRBV27|NA
TGTGCCAGCAGTCCCCGATACAGGGAGAACGAAGCTTTCTTT
CASSPRYRENEAFF
>NA|TRBJ1-1|TRBV6-1|NA
TGTGCCAGCAGTGACGGGGTGACTGAAGCTTTCTTT
CASSDGVTEAFF
>NA|TRBJ1-5|TRBV6-1|NA
TGTGCCAGCAGTGAAAGTGTGGACAGACCTCATCAGCCCCAGCATTTT
CASSESVDRPHQPQHF
>TRBD2|TRBJ2-3|TRBV27|NA
TGTGCCAGCAGTTTAGCGGGGGGTACCACAGATACGCAGTATTTT
CASSLAGGTTDTQYF
>NA|TRBJ2-2|TRBV2|NA
TGTGCCAGCAGCCGGGCCGGGGTGATGGGGCTGTTTTTT
CASSRAGVMGLFF
>TRBD1|TRBJ2-5|TRBV7-2|NA
TGTGCCAGCAGCTTAGGGACAGGGGGAACAGAGACCCAGTACTTC
CASSLGTGGTETQYF
>TRBD1|TRBJ1-2|TRBV28|NA
TGTGCCAGCAGTTTTGCCGGGACAGCAAATGGCTACACCTTC
CASSFAGTANGYTF
>NA|TRBJ2-2|TRBV29-1|NA
TGCAGCGTTCCCACGAACACCGGGGAGCTGTTTTTT
CSVPTNTGELFF
>NA|TRBJ1-4|TRBV7-9|NA
TGTGCCAGCAGCCTCGCCCAGGGAAGAGAAGAAAAACTGTTTTTT
CASSLAQGREEKLFF
>NA|TRBJ2-7|TRBV27|NA
TGTGCCAGCAGTTTAGTGCAGGGAAAGGGGTACGAGCAGTACTTC
CASSLVQGKGYEQYF
>NA|TRBJ2-7|TRBV30|NA
TGTGCCTGGAGTCAAGGGAGCTCCTACGAGCAGTACTTC
CAWSQGSSYEQYF
>TRBD2|TRBJ2-2|TRBV13|NA
TGTGCCAGCAGCTTTCTAGCGGGGGGAACCGGGGAGCTGTTTTTT
CASSFLAGGTGELFF
>TRBD2|TRBJ2-2|TRBV2|NA
TGTGCCAGCAGTTCCCCCGGGACTAGCGGGGCCGGCGGGGAGCTGTTTTTT
CASSSPGTSGAGGELFF
>TRBD2|TRBJ2-5|TRBV7-9|once
TGTGCCAGCAGCTTTGCGGCGGGAGGGGGGGAGACCCAGTACTTC
CASSFAAGGGETQYF
>TRBD1|TRBJ1-2|TRBV29-1|NA
TGCAGCGTTGAAGGGGACAGCTCTTATGGCTACACCTTC
CSVEGDSSYGYTF
>TRBD1|TRBJ1-4|TRBV7-9|NA
TGTGCCAGCAGCTTCGACAGGGGAGCTAATGAAAAACTGTTTTTT
CASSFDRGANEKLFF
>NA|TRBJ1-4|TRBV7-6|NA
TGTGCCAGCAGTGCCACAGGGTTAGTTGGTGAAAAACTGTTTTTT
CASSATGLVGEKLFF
>NA|TRBJ1-1|TRBV6-5|few
TGTGCCAGCAGTTACTACAAGACAAACACTGAAGCTTTCTTT
CASSYYKTNTEAFF
>TRBD2|TRBJ2-1|TRBV7-8|few
TGTGCCAGCAGCCAGGGGCGGGGGGGCCTCTTGTTTAATGAGCAGTTCTTC
CASSQGRGGLLFNEQFF
>NA|TRBJ1-6|TRBV15|few
TGTGCCACCAGCAGAGATCGTCTCGGGCAGGGGCATTCACCCCTCCACTTT
CATSRDRLGQGHSPLHF
>NA|TRBJ2-1|TRBV5-1|NA
TGCGCCAGCAGCTTGGACTATTACAATGAGCAGTTCTTC
CASSLDYYNEQFF
>TRBD1|TRBJ1-2|TRBV13|NA
TGTGCCAGCAGCTTACGACAGGGAGGCGGCTACACCTTC
CASSLRQGGGYTF